These 9 T cell receptor beta chains came from one sample sequenced in a study of glioma-infiltrating T cells. TCR alpha and beta CDR3 regions were amplified from RNA using iRepertoire nested multiplex PCR. TCRdb reprocessed the multiplex PCR reads via MiXCR and lists one record per CDR3 protein. The table includes more than 20,000 distinct CDR3 sequences, roughly 24% detected once. Source material: glioma tissue, nonneoplastic brain tissue, or PBMCs (not recorded which). All receptors come from a human donor with low-grade glioma or glioblastoma, undergoing nonglioma brain surgery, or in good health (not recorded which).

This clonotype came up many times. The rearrangement links TRBV7-2 to TRBJ2-1, with TRBD2 identical over 9 bases. The germline V gene encodes CDR1 SGHTA and CDR2 FQGNSA. The CDR3 has 15 amino acids. The junction had 7 bases not matched to a gene; V was cut back by 5 bases and J by 5 bases. The CDR3 DNA reads as TGTGCCAGCAGCCAGGGACTAGCTGGGGACAATGAGCAGTTCTTC. Translation gives CASSQGLAGDNEQFF.

Turning to this clonotype: A much larger clone differs by one base, so this may be a read error. The chain is built from TRBV11-2 and TRBJ2-7; D is ambiguous. The CDR3 extends over 12 amino acids. Germline assignment: CDR1 SGHAT and CDR2 FQNNGV. The DNA for the CDR3 is TGTGCCAGCAGCCCCCTATACTACGAGAAGTACTTC. Amino acids: CASSPLYYEKYF.

The table lists this clonotype with many counts. This sequence joins TRBV20-1 and TRBJ2-1; 11 nucleotides agree with TRBD2. Germline CDR1 is DFQATT and CDR2 is SNEGSKA (reference sequence). The CDR3 is 17 amino acids. V trimming: 5 bases; J trimming: 7 bases; junction bases outside the gene matches: 16. The CDR3 bases are TGCAGTGCTTGTCGATTAACCGGGACTAGCGGTCTAAATGAGCAGTTCTTC. Translation gives CSACRLTGTSGLNEQFF.

This clonotype was counted at least ten times. J is TRBJ2-1 and V is TRBV20-1; D not certain. This CDR3 has 13 residues. Trimming took off 5 bases at V and 9 bases at J, with 17 bases between the two ends. The germline CDR1 and CDR2 sequences are DFQATT and SNEGSKA (reference sequence). For the CDR3, the DNA is TGCAGTGCTCCCCCATTGTCCTTCGGTGAGCAGTTCTTC. This translates into CSAPPLSFGEQFF.

The chain carries TRBV12-3 or TRBV12-4 and TRBJ2-5; the D is unclear. This CDR3 region has 14 residues. V lost 3 bases to trimming and J lost 2 bases, with 10 bases between them. CDR3 protein: CASSFSQNQETQYF. In nucleotides, the CDR3 is TGTGCCAGCAGTTTCTCCCAGAATCAAGAGACCCAGTACTTC.

Many counts were recorded for this clonotype. This chain links TRBV7-2 with TRBJ2-1; D gene uncertain. The germline CDR1 and CDR2 sequences are SGHTA and FQGNSA. V dropped 8 bases and J dropped 6 bases, with 14 bases sitting between them. There are 13 residues in the CDR3. CDR3 sequence reads: CASGLRAINEQFF. CDR3 nucleotide sequence: TGTGCCAGCGGCCTCCGGGCCATCAATGAGCAGTTCTTC.

This clonotype was recorded many times. The chain recombines TRBV28 with TRBJ2-5, with D perhaps assigned TRBD1 or TRBD2 (6 bases each). The CDR3 has 16 amino acids. The V gene's germline CDR1 is MDHEN and CDR2 SYDVKM. Trimming pared 6 bases from V and 9 bases from J, leaving 26 bases between. The CDR3 loop reads CASSYRASDRSRAQYF. CDR3 nucleotide sequence: TGTGCCAGCAGCTACAGGGCTAGCGATCGGTCCCGGGCCCAGTACTTC.

Ten or more counts support this clonotype. The chain employs TRBV7-2 and TRBJ1-5; 7 positions match TRBD1. The CDR3 covers 13 residues. V gave up 4 bases and J gave up 5 bases; unmatched junction bases: 2. Germline lookup yields CDR1 SGHTA and CDR2 FQGNSA. CDR3 sequence: CASSYTGDQPQHF. For the CDR3, the DNA is TGTGCCAGCAGCTATACAGGGGATCAGCCCCAGCATTTT.

The genes are TRBV11-3 and TRBJ2-5; 12 bases agree with TRBD2. The length of the CDR3 is 17 residues. V shed 1 base and J 1 base; nucleotides not matched to a gene: 4. The germline V gene has CDR1 SGHNT and CDR2 YENEEA. The CDR3 here is CASSLGRLAGVQETQYF. The CDR3, as DNA: TGTGCCAGCAGCTTAGGTCGACTAGCGGGGGTCCAAGAGACCCAGTACTTC. Full variable domain (remainder filled in from reference TRBV11-3 and TRBJ2-5): EAGVVQSPRYKIIEKKQPVAFWCNPISGHNTLYWYLQNLGQGPELLIRYENEEAVDDSQLPKDRFSAERLKGVDSTLKIQPAELGDSAVYLCASSLGRLAGVQETQYFGPGTRLLVL.